This TCR beta chain was documented in a study of blood T cell repertoires in COVID-19. In the study overall: Acute and convalescent COVID-19 samples came from the United States, Italy and Spain. Sample material is recorded as cDNA or gDNA derived from T cells, B-cell-depleted T cells, or PBMCs.

The CDR3 runs 15 residues. Per germline, CDR1 SEHNR and CDR2 FQNEAQ (reference sequence). V shed 1 base and J 4 bases; nucleotides not matched to a gene: 3. In the authors' methods: Amplification with reference gene primers provided the estimates of nucleated cell counts. Only in-frame clones appear in the TCRdb table, and some are missing; sequencing was by immunoSEQ multiplex PCR. V, J and clone size were drawn from that table, and D and trimming were deduced from the DNA. The table has roughly 350,000 clones, roughly 90% seen once. This chain joins TRBV7-9 and TRBJ2-5, with TRBD1 identical over 10 bases. This TCR derives from a woman between 50 and 59 years old with active or convalescent COVID-19. The sample consisted of peripheral blood. CDR3 sequence (DNA): TGTGCCAGCAGCTTAGTAGACAGGGGGCCAGAGACCCAGTACTTC. It is translated as CASSLVDRGPETQYF.